Listed below are T cell receptor beta chains from one sample, sequenced in a study of T cell responses to AZD1222 COVID-19 vaccine. Here immunoSEQ multiplex PCR was the method, and the copy in TCRdb shows in-frame clones only, minus some. The table lists about 120,000 clones, about 90% of them singletons, with approximately 1% in the top ten. The sample was peripheral blood, taken on day 0 of AZD1222 vaccination. The receptors derive from an adult in good health. Both conserved end residues are part of each CDR3. Each record gives: clone size, J gene, D gene, V gene, CDR3 DNA, CDR3 protein. A D gene is named only where the DNA matches it firmly. Clone size appears in some rows only: once, few, many, or a class for an expanded clone.

size: -
J: TRBJ2-1
D: TRBD2
V: TRBV4-1
DNA: TGCGCCAGCAGCCAAGATAGGCTAGCGGGAGAGCAGTTCTTC
CDR3: CASSQDRLAGEQFF

size: -
J: TRBJ2-5
D: TRBD2
V: TRBV5-4
DNA: TGTGCCAGCAGCCCGGGACTAGCGAACCAAGAGACCCAGTACTTC
CDR3: CASSPGLANQETQYF

size: -
J: TRBJ1-1
D: TRBD1
V: TRBV18
DNA: TGTGCCAGCTCACCGCCAGGGGGTGACACTGAAGCTTTCTTT
CDR3: CASSPPGGDTEAFF

size: -
J: TRBJ2-7
D: -
V: TRBV5-1
DNA: TGCGCCAGCAGCTTGGCCGGTGGAGGGGGAGTTCCCTACGAGCAGTACTTC
CDR3: CASSLAGGGGVPYEQYF

size: -
J: TRBJ1-2
D: -
V: TRBV29-1
DNA: TGCAGCGCTCAGGGCCCGGCAGCCTATGGCTACACCTTC
CDR3: CSAQGPAAYGYTF

size: -
J: TRBJ2-1
D: -
V: TRBV30
DNA: TGTGCCTGGAGTGAGGTTATAGGACGCTCCGTTCGGAATGAGCAGTTCTTC
CDR3: CAWSEVIGRSVRNEQFF

size: -
J: TRBJ1-1
D: -
V: TRBV2
DNA: TGTGCCAGCAGTGTTGGGAGGACGGGAGAAGCTTTCTTT
CDR3: CASSVGRTGEAFF

size: -
J: TRBJ1-2
D: -
V: TRBV27
DNA: TGTGCCAGCAGTCCCGACCTCTATGGCTACACCTTC
CDR3: CASSPDLYGYTF

size: -
J: TRBJ1-1
D: -
V: TRBV6-1
DNA: TGTGCCAGCAGTGAACAGATTGAGACTGAAGCTTTCTTT
CDR3: CASSEQIETEAFF

size: -
J: TRBJ2-3
D: TRBD1
V: TRBV6-5
DNA: TGTGCCAGCAGTTACCCGGCAGGGGACAGTATAGATACGCAGTATTTT
CDR3: CASSYPAGDSIDTQYF

size: -
J: TRBJ2-5
D: -
V: TRBV7-7
DNA: TGTGCTAGCAGCGCCTCGGGCCTCTTGTACCAAGAGACCCAGTACTTC
CDR3: CASSASGLLYQETQYF

size: -
J: TRBJ2-1
D: -
V: TRBV24-1
DNA: TGTGCCACCAGAGGACGACAAAGCTCCTACAATGAGCAGTTCTTC
CDR3: CATRGRQSSYNEQFF

size: -
J: TRBJ2-7
D: TRBD2
V: TRBV30
DNA: TGTGCCTGGAGGAGGCTAGGTAGCGGGAGAAGCCACGAGCAGTACTTC
CDR3: CAWRRLGSGRSHEQYF

size: -
J: TRBJ1-5
D: -
V: TRBV7-3
DNA: TGTGCCAGCAGCCCCCTACCCGAACAGCTAAATCAGCCCCAGCATTTT
CDR3: CASSPLPEQLNQPQHF

size: -
J: TRBJ1-4
D: -
V: TRBV3-1/TRBV3-2
DNA: TGTGCCAGCAGCCAAGCTGGGACTTTGAGGGAAAAACTGTTTTTT
CDR3: CASSQAGTLREKLFF

size: -
J: TRBJ1-3
D: TRBD1
V: TRBV9
DNA: TGTGCCAGCAGCGTAACAGGGGGTACTGGAAACACCATATATTTT
CDR3: CASSVTGGTGNTIYF

size: -
J: TRBJ2-3
D: TRBD2
V: TRBV11-2
DNA: TGTGCCAGCAGCCCGTTAGTGGGGACTAGCGGGAGTGATACGCAGTATTTT
CDR3: CASSPLVGTSGSDTQYF

size: -
J: TRBJ2-7
D: -
V: TRBV5-6
DNA: TGTGCCAGCAGCTTGGCCGTCACCGAGACGGGGTACGAGCAGTACTTC
CDR3: CASSLAVTETGYEQYF

size: -
J: TRBJ2-1
D: TRBD1
V: TRBV29-1
DNA: TGCAGCGTTGCCCGAGGGGGCGTCTCCTACAATGAGCAGTTCTTC
CDR3: CSVARGGVSYNEQFF

size: few
J: TRBJ2-7
D: -
V: TRBV28
DNA: TGTGCCAGCGGAAGGTGGGAGCAGTACTTC
CDR3: CASGRWEQYF

size: -
J: TRBJ1-1
D: TRBD1
V: TRBV28
DNA: TGTGCCAGCGTCGGGGGACAGATGAACACTGAAGCTTTCTTT
CDR3: CASVGGQMNTEAFF

size: -
J: TRBJ1-5
D: -
V: TRBV6-2/TRBV6-3
DNA: TGTGCCAGCAGTTATGGGCCGGCTGGCAATCAGCCCCAGCATTTT
CDR3: CASSYGPAGNQPQHF

size: -
J: TRBJ2-5
D: -
V: TRBV28
DNA: TGTGCCAGCAGTTTTGAGGGGAAGACCCAGTACTTC
CDR3: CASSFEGKTQYF

size: -
J: TRBJ1-1
D: TRBD1
V: TRBV5-4
DNA: TGTGCCAGCACCCCCCAGCCGGGACAGCGGAACACTGAAGCTTTCTTT
CDR3: CASTPQPGQRNTEAFF

size: -
J: TRBJ1-6
D: -
V: TRBV5-1
DNA: TGCGCCAGCAGCTTGGGGGTCAGGGAGGCGAATTCACCCCTCCACTTT
CDR3: CASSLGVREANSPLHF

size: -
J: TRBJ2-7
D: -
V: TRBV2
DNA: TGTGCCAGCAGTGTAGACAGTCGCTCCTACGAGCAGTACTTC
CDR3: CASSVDSRSYEQYF

size: -
J: TRBJ2-5
D: TRBD2
V: TRBV24-1
DNA: TGTGCCACCAGTGACGCCGGGACTAGCGGGAGTCTTGTTGGGACCCAGTACTTC
CDR3: CATSDAGTSGSLVGTQYF

size: -
J: TRBJ2-5
D: TRBD2
V: TRBV6-2/TRBV6-3
DNA: TGTGCCAGCAGTGTAGCGGGAGGAGGAGCGGCAGGGACCCAGTACTTC
CDR3: CASSVAGGGAAGTQYF

size: -
J: TRBJ2-7
D: -
V: TRBV3-1/TRBV3-2
DNA: TGTGCCAGCAGCCAGGCTGTCTACGAGCAGTACTTC
CDR3: CASSQAVYEQYF

size: -
J: TRBJ1-1
D: -
V: TRBV18
DNA: TGTGCCAGCTCACCAGTAGGAGGGAACACTGAAGCTTTCTTT
CDR3: CASSPVGGNTEAFF

size: -
J: TRBJ1-2
D: -
V: TRBV24-1
DNA: TGTGCCACCAGTGAAGGGTCTTATGGCTACACCTTC
CDR3: CATSEGSYGYTF

size: -
J: TRBJ2-1
D: TRBD1
V: TRBV6-5
DNA: TGTGCCAGCGCGAGGACAGGGGAGAATGAGCAGTTCTTC
CDR3: CASARTGENEQFF

size: -
J: TRBJ2-1
D: -
V: TRBV9
DNA: TGTGCCAGCAGCCCGGACTACAATGAGCAGTTCTTC
CDR3: CASSPDYNEQFF

size: once
J: TRBJ2-7
D: TRBD2
V: TRBV5-1
DNA: TGCGCCAGCGGCGGGACTAGCGGTCTGGCCTACGAGCAGTACTTC
CDR3: CASGGTSGLAYEQYF

size: -
J: TRBJ2-7
D: TRBD1
V: TRBV6-5
DNA: TGTGCCAGCAGCTGGGACAGGGTAGACGAGCAGTACTTC
CDR3: CASSWDRVDEQYF

size: -
J: TRBJ2-7
D: TRBD2
V: TRBV28
DNA: TGTGCCAGCACCCTTAACGGGGCTAGCGGGGACTCCTACGAGCAGTACTTC
CDR3: CASTLNGASGDSYEQYF

size: -
J: TRBJ2-2
D: -
V: TRBV27
DNA: TGTGCCAGCAGTTTCCCATGGACTACTTCGGCCGGGGAGCTGTTTTTT
CDR3: CASSFPWTTSAGELFF

size: -
J: TRBJ2-7
D: -
V: TRBV5-1
DNA: TGCGCCAGCAGCTTGGACCAGACCTCCTACGAGCAGTACTTC
CDR3: CASSLDQTSYEQYF

size: -
J: TRBJ1-5
D: -
V: TRBV6-5
DNA: TGTGCCAGCATTGGGAGTAGCAATCAGCCCCAGCATTTT
CDR3: CASIGSSNQPQHF

size: -
J: TRBJ2-3
D: -
V: TRBV6-5
DNA: TGTGCCCAGAGTCAGGGTGGCACAGATACGCAGTATTTT
CDR3: CAQSQGGTDTQYF

size: -
J: TRBJ2-3
D: TRBD1
V: TRBV5-1
DNA: TGCGCCAGCAGCTCGCCCCCGGGACAGGGGACCTGGGGCACAGATACGCAGTATTTT
CDR3: CASSSPPGQGTWGTDTQYF

size: once
J: TRBJ2-7
D: -
V: TRBV9
DNA: TGTGCCAGCAGCGCCCAGTCCGGGACAACCGAGCAGTACTTC
CDR3: CASSAQSGTTEQYF